The sequence of this TCR beta chain was determined in a study of blood T cell repertoires in COVID-19. Overall study: PBMCs, B-cell-depleted T cells, or T cells were the source of the cDNA or gDNA that made up the material.

Recruits, aged roughly 18 to 90 years, lived in 20 to 30 US areas. Cohorts were based on clinical histories the participants reported. In the original processing: Scientists estimated how many nucleated cells there were by amplifying reference gene primers. Only in-frame clones appear in the TCRdb table, and some are missing; sequencing was by immunoSEQ multiplex PCR. Clonal size and the V and J genes are those of that table, whereas D and trimming came from the DNA. The sample lists roughly 200,000 clones; 70% to 90% were seen once. The CDR3 loop spans 14 amino acids. Trimming stripped 5 bases from V and 0 bases from J, with 10 bases between. CDR1 and CDR2 from the germline V gene are SGHVS and FQNEAQ.

V usage is TRBV7-8 and J usage is TRBJ2-5, with D possibly being TRBD1 (6 bases). Sequencing was carried out using PBMCs or T cells enriched from blood (not recorded which). The receptor was isolated from a woman in her thirties or forties with acute COVID-19. The CDR3 DNA sequence: TGTGCCAGCAGCCTCGGACAGTACCAAGAGACCCAGTACTTC. It is translated as CASSLGQYQETQYF.